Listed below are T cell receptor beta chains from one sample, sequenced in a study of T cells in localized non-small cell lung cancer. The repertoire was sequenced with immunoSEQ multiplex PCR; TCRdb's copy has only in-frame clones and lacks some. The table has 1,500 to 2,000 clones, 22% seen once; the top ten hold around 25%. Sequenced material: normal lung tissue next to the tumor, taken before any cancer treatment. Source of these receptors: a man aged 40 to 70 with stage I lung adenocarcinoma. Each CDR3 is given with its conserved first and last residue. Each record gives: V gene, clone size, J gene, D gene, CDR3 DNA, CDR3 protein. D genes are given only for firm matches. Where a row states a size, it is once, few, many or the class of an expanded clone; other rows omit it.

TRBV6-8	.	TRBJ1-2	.	TGTGCCAGCAGTTACTCACTGGACCCGAAGGTTTATGGCTACACCTTC	CASSYSLDPKVYGYTF
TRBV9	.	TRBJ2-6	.	TGTGCCAGCAGTGAACGGGCTGGCTCTGGGGCCAACGTCCTGACTTTC	CASSERAGSGANVLTF
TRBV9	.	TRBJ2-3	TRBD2	TGTGCCAGCAGTCAAAGAGCGGGAGCTCCAGATACGCAGTATTTT	CASSQRAGAPDTQYF
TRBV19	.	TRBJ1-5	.	TGTGCCAGTACCATGGGGGCAGGGCTGGGCAATCAGCCCCAGCATTTT	CASTMGAGLGNQPQHF
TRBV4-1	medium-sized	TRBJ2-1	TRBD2	TGCGCCAGCAGCCAAGAGCGGGAGGGCTACAATGAGCAGTTCTTC	CASSQEREGYNEQFF
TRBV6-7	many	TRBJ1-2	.	.	CASSSSSGRGYTF
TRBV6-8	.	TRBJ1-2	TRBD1	TGTGCCAGCAGTGCCCGGGACAGGGTGGAGTATGGCTACACCTTC	CASSARDRVEYGYTF
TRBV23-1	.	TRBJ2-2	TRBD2	TGCGCCAGCTTCCTGCGGGGGTGTTGCACCGGGGAGCTGTTTTTT	CASFLRGCCTGELFF
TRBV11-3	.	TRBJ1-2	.	TGTGCCAGCAGCCCTGGTGGGGCCAACTATGGCTACACCTTC	CASSPGGANYGYTF
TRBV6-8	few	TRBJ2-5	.	TGTGCCAGCAGCCGTTCGACTAGAGAGACCCAGTACTTC	CASSRSTRETQYF
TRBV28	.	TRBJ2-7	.	TGTGCCAGCAGGCCCTCCCAGGGGGGGCTCGAGCAGTACTTC	CASRPSQGGLEQYF
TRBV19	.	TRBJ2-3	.	TGTGCCAGTAGTATAGATCTCAGGAGTCCCACAGATACGCAGTATTTT	CASSIDLRSPTDTQYF
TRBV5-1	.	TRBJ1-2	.	TGCGCCAGCAGTCCGGAGCCAGGGATCGGGTATGGCTACACCTTC	CASSPEPGIGYGYTF
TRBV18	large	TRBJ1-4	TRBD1	TGTGCCAGCTCACCAACAGCAGGGGGCAGTCCTAATGAAAAACTGTTTTTT	CASSPTAGGSPNEKLFF
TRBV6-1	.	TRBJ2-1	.	TGTGCCAGCAGTGAAAGTAGGGGCTACAATGAGCAGTTCTTC	CASSESRGYNEQFF
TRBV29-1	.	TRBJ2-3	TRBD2	TGCAGCGTTGATGAGGTTAGCGGGAGTATCGTAGATACGCAGTATTTT	CSVDEVSGSIVDTQYF
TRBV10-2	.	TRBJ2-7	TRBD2	TGCGCCAGCAGTGTTAGCGGGAGGCTTTACGAGCAGTACTTC	CASSVSGRLYEQYF
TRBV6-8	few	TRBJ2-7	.	TGTGCCAGCAAGACAGGGAGGGGGATCTACGAGCAGTACTTC	CASKTGRGIYEQYF
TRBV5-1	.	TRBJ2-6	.	TGCGCCAGCAGCACCGGGACAACTGGGGCCAACGTCCTGACTTTC	CASSTGTTGANVLTF
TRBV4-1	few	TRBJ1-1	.	TGCGCCAGCAGCCAGGGGGCCTCTGAGGCTTTCTTT	CASSQGASEAFF
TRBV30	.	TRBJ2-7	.	TGTGCCTGGAGTGTCGGTGTCCTCACAGGGTATTCCTACGAGCAGTACTTC	CAWSVGVLTGYSYEQYF
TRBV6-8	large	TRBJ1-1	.	TGTGCCAGCAGTTACTCGCAGGGTTCGAACACTGAAGCTTTCTTT	CASSYSQGSNTEAFF
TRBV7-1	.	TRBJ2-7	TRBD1	TGTGCCAGCAGCCAAGATTTGGGACAGGGCGACTACGAGCAGTACTTC	CASSQDLGQGDYEQYF
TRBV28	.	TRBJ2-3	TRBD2	TGTGCCAGCAGTCCCTTTTGGGGGAGGGGCACAGATACGCAGTATTTT	CASSPFWGRGTDTQYF
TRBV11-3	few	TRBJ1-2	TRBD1	TGTGCCAGCAGCTTGGGGACCACAGGGGCATTTAACTATGGCTACACCTTC	CASSLGTTGAFNYGYTF
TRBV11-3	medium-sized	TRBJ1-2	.	TGTGCCAGCAGCTCCGGGTCCGAATGGGGCTATGGCTACACCTTC	CASSSGSEWGYGYTF
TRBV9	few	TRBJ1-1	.	TGTGCCAGCAGTGAAGCGCAGGGGAACACTGAAGCTTTCTTT	CASSEAQGNTEAFF
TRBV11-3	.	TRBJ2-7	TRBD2	TGTGCCAGCAGCTTAGTCCTAGCGGGAGGGTACGAGCAGTACTTC	CASSLVLAGGYEQYF
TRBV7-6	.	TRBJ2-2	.	TGTGCCAGCAGCTGGTATATGGGGGGGAACACCGGGGAGCTGTTTTTT	CASSWYMGGNTGELFF
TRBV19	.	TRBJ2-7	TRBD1	TGTGCCAGTAGTGCGGGACAGGACTACGAGCAGTACTTC	CASSAGQDYEQYF
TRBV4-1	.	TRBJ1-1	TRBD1	TGCGCCAGCAGCCAAGATCAAGACAGGGGGAACACTGAAGCTTTCTTT	CASSQDQDRGNTEAFF
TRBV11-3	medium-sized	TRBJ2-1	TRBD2	TGTGCCAGCAGCCCTAGCGGGGGGTTAAACAATGAGCAGTTCTTC	CASSPSGGLNNEQFF
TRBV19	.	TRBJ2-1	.	TGTGCCAGTAGTTACAGTAGCGCCAACAATGAGCAGTTCTTC	CASSYSSANNEQFF
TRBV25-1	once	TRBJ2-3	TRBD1	TGTGCCAGCAGCCGGGACAGGGCGGCAGATACGCAGTATTTT	CASSRDRAADTQYF
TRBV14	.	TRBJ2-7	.	TGTGCCAGCAGCCAAAAGCCCAGGGTAGTCGAGCAGTACTTC	CASSQKPRVVEQYF
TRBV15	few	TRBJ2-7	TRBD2	TGTGCCACCAGCAGAGGTCGGGGACTAGCCAGCGAGCAGTACTTC	CATSRGRGLASEQYF
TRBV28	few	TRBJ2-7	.	TGTGCCAGCAGTCCCTCGACAGGTTTTCGTGATAAGAACTTC	CASSPSTGFRDKNF
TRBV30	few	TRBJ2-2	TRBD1	TGTGCCTGGGAGACAGGGGAATTGTCCGGGGAGCTGTTTTTT	CAWETGELSGELFF
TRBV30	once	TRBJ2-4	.	TGTGCCTGGACCCCAGGGGGACTACCTCGGGACATTCAGTACTTC	CAWTPGGLPRDIQYF
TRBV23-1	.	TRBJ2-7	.	TGCGCCAGCAGTCAACGTCCAGGACCCTACGAGCAGTACTTC	CASSQRPGPYEQYF
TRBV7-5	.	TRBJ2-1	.	TGTGCCAGCAGCTTAATAGGGACAGGGATTCGGAATGAGCAGTTCTTC	CASSLIGTGIRNEQFF
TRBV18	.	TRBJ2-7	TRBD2	TGTGCCAGCTCACCACCTGGCCTAACTAGCGGGAGAAACGAGCAGTACTTC	CASSPPGLTSGRNEQYF
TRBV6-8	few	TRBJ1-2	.	TGTGCCAGCAGTTACTTGGGCGGCCTTGGGGGCTACACCTTC	CASSYLGGLGGYTF
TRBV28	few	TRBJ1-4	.	TGTGCCAGCACCCCAGGACAGAGGAATGAAAAACTGTTTTTT	CASTPGQRNEKLFF
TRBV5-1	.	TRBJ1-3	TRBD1	TGCGCCATCCAAGACAGGGTTTCTCTAAACACCATATATTTT	CAIQDRVSLNTIYF
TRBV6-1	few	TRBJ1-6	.	TGTGCCAGCAGTGAAGCGCCCGCTGACCCACCCCTCCACTTT	CASSEAPADPPLHF
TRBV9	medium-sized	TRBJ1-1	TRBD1	TGTGCCAGCAATCTAGGGACAGGACCTGAAGCTTTCTTT	CASNLGTGPEAFF
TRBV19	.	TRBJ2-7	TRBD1	TGTGCCAGTGGACAGGGGGCGGGTGGCGAGCAGTACTTC	CASGQGAGGEQYF